One sample yielded the 30 T cell receptor beta chains listed below, sequenced in a study of blood T cell repertoires in COVID-19. Profiled with immunoSEQ multiplex PCR; TCRdb holds only in-frame clones, not every one. This repertoire shows a few hundred thousand clones, around nine tenths found once; its top ten account for over 7.5%. Sequencing was performed on peripheral blood. The receptor set was obtained from a man in his forties who had recovered from COVID-19.

V usage is TRBV10-3 and J usage is TRBJ2-2; weak D call: TRBD2 (7 bases). The CDR3 has 15 residues. The V end lost 5 bases, the J end lost 4 bases, and 14 bases lay between the germline ends. Per the germline V gene, CDR1 is ENHRY and CDR2 is SYGVKD. CDR3: CAISFPGEGTGELFF. CDR3 DNA sequence: TGTGCCATCAGTTTTCCAGGGGAGGGCACCGGGGAGCTGTTTTTT.

The J gene is TRBJ1-2, the V gene TRBV6-6; D is perhaps TRBD1 (5 bases). The CDR3 sequence is 12 residues long. Trimming left V 5 bases short and J 4 bases short, with 8 bases between. Germline V gene lookup returns CDR1 MNHNY and CDR2 SVGAGI (reference sequence). For the CDR3, the DNA is TGTGCCAGCAGTGACAGTTTCTATGGCTACACCTTC. It translates to CASSDSFYGYTF.

V gene TRBV7-2 combines with J gene TRBJ2-7; 10 nucleotides align to TRBD1. The germline V gene has CDR1 SGHTA and CDR2 FQGNSA. J lost 2 bases, V lost 5 bases, and 6 bases had no gene match. The CDR3 totals 15 residues. For the CDR3, the DNA is TGTGCCAGCAGCCCCCGGGACAGGGGACCCTACGAGCAGTACTTC. Translating gives CASSPRDRGPYEQYF.

V is TRBV3-1 (or the pseudogene TRBV3-2) and J is TRBJ1-4, with D unclear. This CDR3 has 15 amino acids. Trimming cost V 4 bases and J 5 bases, with 14 bases left between them. In germline, CDR1 is LGHDT, CDR2 YNNKEL (reference sequence). CDR3 nucleotide sequence: TGTGCCAGCAGCCCCGACTTTATCCAAAATGAAAAACTGTTTTTT. It is translated as CASSPDFIQNEKLFF.

This chain links TRBV9 with TRBJ2-7; D is possibly TRBD1 (5 bases). Between the trimmed V and J ends, which lost 1 base and 3 bases, there was a span of 11 bases. The CDR3 runs 14 residues. Germline assignment: CDR1 SGDLS and CDR2 YYNGEE. The CDR3 region is CASSVRGPRYEQYF. DNA for the CDR3: TGTGCCAGCAGCGTAAGGGGCCCACGCTACGAGCAGTACTTC.

This clone occurred once. The chain carries TRBV2 and TRBJ2-5; D is perhaps TRBD1 (5 bases). Trimming left V 6 bases short and J 1 base short, with 9 bases between. The CDR3 has 13 residues. The V gene's germline CDR1 is SNHLY and CDR2 FYNNEI. CDR3 coding DNA: TGTGCCAGCAGCGACAGAATCCAAGAGACCCAGTACTTC. Translation: CASSDRIQETQYF.

The V and J genes are TRBV18 and TRBJ2-5; D might be TRBD1 (5 bases). Germline V gene sequence: CDR1 KGHSH, CDR2 LQKENI. The length of the CDR3 is 14 residues. V lost 3 bases to trimming and J lost 2 bases, with 10 bases between them. CDR3 loop: CASSPRGAQETQYF. For the CDR3, the DNA is TGTGCCAGCTCACCTCGTGGGGCACAAGAGACCCAGTACTTC.

The chain joins TRBV19 to TRBJ2-3; D unresolved. The germline V gene has CDR1 LNHDA and CDR2 SQIVND (reference sequence). CDR3 length equals 12 residues. V dropped 3 bases and J dropped 6 bases, with 7 bases sitting between them. CDR3 coding DNA: TGTGCCAGTAGTATTTCCCGGGATACGCAGTATTTT. This gives the protein CASSISRDTQYF.

The V and J genes are TRBV9 and TRBJ2-1; 8 positions agree with TRBD1. The CDR3 runs 16 residues. V gave up 3 bases and J gave up 1 base; unmatched junction bases: 6. Germline CDR1 reads SGDLS; CDR2 reads YYNGEE. Here the CDR3 reads CASSGTGQGSYNEQFF. DNA of the CDR3: TGTGCCAGCAGCGGGACAGGACAGGGATCCTACAATGAGCAGTTCTTC.

This chain joins TRBV21-1 and TRBJ1-5. TRBV21-1 is a pseudogene segment. This CDR3 comprises 20 residues. The CDR3 DNA is TGTGCCAGCAGCAAAGGGGTAGGGACTCCGGTGGAGATCAGCAATCAGCCCCAGCATTTT. Translating it yields CASSKGVGTPVEISNQPQHF.

The chain joins TRBV3-1 (or the pseudogene TRBV3-2) to TRBJ1-4; D not resolved. CDR1 is LGHDT, CDR2 YNNKEL, per germline (reference sequence). There are 15 residues in the CDR3. The V end was cut by 4 bases, the J end by 5 bases, with 14 bases between. CDR3 loop: CASSLRRGKNEKLFF. CDR3 sequence (DNA): TGTGCCAGCAGCCTCAGACGAGGGAAAAATGAAAAACTGTTTTTT.

The genes are TRBV7-2 and TRBJ1-1; D may be TRBD1 (5 bases). The CDR3 has 17 amino acids. Germline CDR1 and CDR2: SGHTA and FQGNSA. V was shortened by 0 bases and J by 4 bases, with 18 bases between the two germline ends. CDR3 region: CASSLAAGGKWGTEAFF. The CDR3 DNA sequence: TGTGCCAGCAGCTTAGCGGCGGGGGGGAAGTGGGGCACTGAAGCTTTCTTT.

A few counts support this clone. V is TRBV2 and J is TRBJ1-5; 8 nucleotides line up with TRBD1. This CDR3 spans 13 amino acids. The V and J ends lost 10 bases and 5 bases, in that order; junction bases with no gene match: 7. The germline gives CDR1 SNHLY, CDR2 FYNNEI. The CDR3 DNA follows: TGTGCCATCAGAGGACAGGGTGATCAGCCCCAGCATTTT. It encodes CAIRGQGDQPQHF.

This clone was observed once. This chain joins TRBV3-1 (or the pseudogene TRBV3-2) and TRBJ1-4, with 8 bases fitting TRBD1. The trim removed 6 bases at V and 7 bases at J, leaving 1 base unmatched. CDR1 and CDR2 (germline): LGHDT, YNNKEL (reference sequence). The CDR3 is made up of 12 amino acids. The CDR3 bases are TGTGCCAGCAGACAGGGGGGTGAAAAACTGTTTTTT. Translated, it gives CASRQGGEKLFF.

This clone was found once. Within the sample, other DNA sequences also encode this same CDR3. The V call is TRBV5-1, the J call TRBJ2-5, with 13 bases matching TRBD2. V gave up 0 bases and J gave up 4 bases; unmatched junction bases: 0. This CDR3 is 15 amino acids long. Germline loops: CDR1 SGHRS, CDR2 YFSETQ. The CDR3 sequence: CASSLGLAGGETQYF. The DNA for the CDR3 is TGCGCCAGCAGCTTGGGACTAGCGGGAGGAGAGACCCAGTACTTC.

For the CDR3, the DNA is TGTGCCAGCAGCTTGTTCTCGGAGACCCAGTACTTC. It encodes CASSLFSETQYF. V gene TRBV5-8 combines with J gene TRBJ2-5, with D unresolved. V was clipped by 1 base and J by 5 bases, with 6 bases between them. The CDR3 contains 12 residues. Per germline, CDR1 SGHTS and CDR2 YDEGEE.

This clone was counted once. J is TRBJ2-7 and V is TRBV3-1 (or the pseudogene TRBV3-2); maybe TRBD2 (5 bases). The V gene lost 3 bases and the J gene lost 5 bases, with 17 bases spanning the gap. This CDR3 is built from 15 residues. Germline assignment: CDR1 LGHDT and CDR2 YNNKEL (reference sequence). The CDR3 sequence: CASSQRGQVKNEQYF. Here the CDR3 DNA reads TGTGCCAGCAGCCAGAGAGGGCAGGTTAAAAACGAGCAGTACTTC.

The genes are TRBV28 and TRBJ2-5, with D perhaps TRBD1 (6 bases). This CDR3 comprises 15 residues. Looked up from germline, CDR1 is MDHEN and CDR2 is SYDVKM. The ends were cut back, 6 bases at V and 4 bases at J, with 18 bases in the middle. CDR3 sequence (DNA): TGTGCCAGCAGCGGACGGGCAGGGGAACGAGAGACCCAGTACTTC. Its translation: CASSGRAGERETQYF.

This chain connects TRBV12-3 or TRBV12-4 to TRBJ2-7; D might be TRBD1 (6 bases). This CDR3 contains 12 residues. V dropped 5 bases and J dropped 5 bases, with 10 bases sitting between them. Here the CDR3 DNA reads TGTGCCAGCAGTCCTACAGGGAACGAGCAGTACTTC. Its protein product is CASSPTGNEQYF.

The chain combines TRBV5-4 with TRBJ2-5; the D gene is possibly TRBD1 (6 bases). The CDR3 contains 15 residues. Germline lookup yields CDR1 SGHNT and CDR2 YYREEE (reference sequence). Trimming removed 4 bases at V and 2 bases at J, with 15 bases between. The DNA for the CDR3 is TGTGCCAGCAGCATTGCCGGGACACCACAAGAGACCCAGTACTTC. It codes for CASSIAGTPQETQYF.

This rearrangement joins TRBV2 to TRBJ2-1; 7 positions match TRBD2. The CDR3 totals 15 residues. V was pared by 6 bases and J by 0 bases, with 5 bases of the junction left unmatched. Looked up from germline, CDR1 is SNHLY and CDR2 is FYNNEI. The CDR3 here is CASRLAAGSYNEQFF. In nucleotides, the CDR3 is TGTGCCAGCAGGCTAGCGGCGGGCTCCTACAATGAGCAGTTCTTC.

This clone was seen once. The chain carries TRBV27 and TRBJ1-2; 8 bases line up with TRBD1. In germline, CDR1 is MNHEY, CDR2 SMNVEV (reference sequence). Trimming took 5 bases from V and 2 from J; bases not matched to a gene: 7. The CDR3 sequence is 15 residues long. Written as DNA, the CDR3 is TGTGCCAGCAGTCCCCGACAGGGGCCGAACTATGGCTACACCTTC. Encoded protein: CASSPRQGPNYGYTF.

The chain joins TRBV7-2 to TRBJ2-1; D possibly corresponds to TRBD1 (5 bases). This CDR3 contains 14 residues. Germline V gives CDR1 SGHTA, CDR2 FQGNSA. Trimming removed 7 bases from V and 8 bases from J, with 18 bases in between. Written as DNA, the CDR3 is TGTGCCAGCACCCCCTCCAGGGTTCCAGATGAGCAGTTCTTC. It specifies CASTPSRVPDEQFF. Full variable domain (outside the CDR3, taken from reference TRBV7-2 and TRBJ2-1): GAGVSQSPSNKVTEKGKDVELRCDPISGHTALYWYRQSLGQGLEFLIYFQGNSAPDKSGLPSDRFSAERTGGSVSTLTIQRTQQEDSAVYLCASTPSRVPDEQFFGPGTRLTVL.

This rearrangement joins TRBV7-8 to TRBJ2-7; no definite D call. The V and J ends lost 2 bases and 1 base respectively, with 9 bases between them. The CDR3 length is 14 residues. The germline CDR1 and CDR2 sequences are SGHVS and FQNEAQ. DNA for the CDR3: TGTGCCAGCAGCTTAATGCTGACTTCCTACGAGCAGTACTTC. As protein: CASSLMLTSYEQYF.

On this clone itself: The same CDR3 is also encoded by other DNA sequences in this sample. This chain joins TRBV6-2 or TRBV6-3 and TRBJ2-2, with TRBD1 identical over 8 bases. The CDR3 runs 15 residues. Germline trimming cut 2 bases from V and 3 bases from J; bases unmatched to any gene: 2. Per the germline V gene, CDR1 is MNHEY and CDR2 is SVGEGT. CDR3 nucleotide sequence: TGTGCCAGCAGTTACGGACAGGGTTACACCGGGGAGCTGTTTTTT. Encoded protein: CASSYGQGYTGELFF.

This clone was counted only a few times. This chain joins TRBV27 and TRBJ1-5; D unclear. Germline V gene data show CDR1 as MNHEY and CDR2 as SMNVEV (reference sequence). V lost 6 bases and J 7 bases, leaving 10 bases between the germline ends. This CDR3 is 12 amino acids long. In DNA form, the CDR3 reads TGTGCCAGCAGCCCTCTCGGGCAGCCCCAGCATTTT. Residues: CASSPLGQPQHF.

The V call is TRBV27, the J call TRBJ1-2; 9 positions agree with TRBD1. Germline-derived CDR1 and CDR2 are MNHEY and SMNVEV (reference sequence). Unmatched junction bases numbered 6, after V lost 0 bases and J lost 4 bases. This CDR3 comprises 16 residues. In nucleotides, the CDR3 is TGTGCCAGCAGTTTATCGGGGACAGGGAGCGTCTATGGCTACACCTTC. This codes for CASSLSGTGSVYGYTF.

The chain carries TRBV7-8 and TRBJ2-1, with 9 bases aligning to TRBD2. The germline gives CDR1 SGHVS, CDR2 FQNEAQ. With V trimmed by 4 bases and J by 6 bases, 10 bases remained unmatched. CDR3 size: 16 residues. The CDR3 region is CASSSRPAGGFNEQFF. DNA for the CDR3: TGTGCCAGCAGCTCCCGCCCAGCGGGGGGTTTCAATGAGCAGTTCTTC.

This clone was detected only once. The chain carries TRBV15 and TRBJ1-4, with D maybe TRBD1 (6 bases). The CDR3 spans 17 residues. The V end lost 0 bases, the J end lost 8 bases, and 19 bases lay between the germline ends. Germline values: CDR1 LNHNV, CDR2 YYDKDF (reference sequence). The CDR3 sequence: CATSRERGAGVGEKLFF. CDR3 in DNA: TGTGCCACCAGCAGAGAGCGTGGGGCAGGGGTTGGGGAAAAACTGTTTTTT.

The chain couples TRBV6-6 to TRBJ1-1; D gene ambiguous. From germline, CDR1 is MNHNY and CDR2 SVGAGI (reference sequence). Trimming cost V 2 bases and J 4 bases, with 14 bases left between them. CDR3 length: 15 amino acids. The CDR3 loop reads CASSYLEGLGTEAFF. The CDR3 DNA reads as TGTGCCAGCAGTTACCTGGAGGGTTTGGGCACTGAAGCTTTCTTT.